The 27 T cell receptor beta chains below all came from one sample that was sequenced in a study of T cell repertoires in cytomegalovirus infection. Their specific antigens are unknown. One entry per CDR3 protein, called by TCRdb with MiXCR from the reads. The top ten clones hold about three quarters of a sample with approximately 7,500 distinct CDR3 sequences, around 59% of them seen once. The sample comprised PBMCs, sequenced either directly or after in vitro stimulation (not recorded which). Receptors originate from a human donor in good health (CMV status not recorded). Some clones in this sample may be carry-over from other donors' samples.

This clonotype came up once. A junction boundary mismatches the germline segment, possibly from a read error. The V call is TRBV7-9, the J call TRBJ2-1; no definite D call. Germline CDR1 and CDR2: SEHNR and FQNEAQ (reference sequence). CDR3 length: 16 residues. DNA of the CDR3: TGTTCCAGCAGCTTGGTTGGAATATCCACCTACAATGAGCAGTTATTC. It translates to CSSSLVGISTYNEQLF.

Worth noting for this clonotype: The junction does not match germline at one end; this may be a read error. The chain is built from TRBV4-1 and TRBJ1-5; D perhaps matches TRBD1 (5 bases). Germline V gene data show CDR1 as MGHRA and CDR2 as YSYEKL. This CDR3 comprises 15 residues. CDR3 sequence (DNA): TGCGCCAGCAACAAGGACATCGGAAGCAATCAGCCCCAGCCTTTT. Translation gives CASNKDIGSNQPQPF.

The chain employs TRBV7-6 and TRBJ2-1; D gene uncertain. Germline CDR1 is SGHVS and CDR2 is FNYEAQ. V was cut by 3 bases and J by 15 bases, with 27 bases left in between. There are 16 residues in the CDR3. In nucleotides, the CDR3 is TGTGCCAGCAGCTTGTTGGGAATCTCCACCTACATTGAGGCGTTCTTC. Translated, it gives CASSLLGISTYIEAFF. Complete variable domain (other parts from reference TRBV7-6 and TRBJ2-1): GAGVSQSPRYKVTKRGQDVALRCDPISGHVSLYWYRQALGQGPEFLTYFNYEAQQDKSGLPNDRFSAERPEGSISTLTIQRTEQRDSAMYRCASSLLGISTYIEAFFGPGTRLTVL.

The sample holds many counts of this clonotype. For the CDR3, the DNA is TGTGCCAGCAGTCTAGGGGGGGGCAATCAGCCCCAGCATTTT. Encoded protein: CASSLGGGNQPQHF. This chain links TRBV27 with TRBJ1-5; D might be TRBD1 (6 bases). This CDR3 is 14 amino acids long. The germline V and J ends were trimmed by 5 bases and 2 bases, with 10 bases remaining between them. Germline V CDR1 and CDR2: MNHEY, SMNVEV (reference sequence).

The V gene is TRBV11-2, the J gene TRBJ1-2; 9 nucleotides match TRBD1. The CDR3 extends over 17 amino acids. Germline CDR1 and CDR2: SGHAT and FQNNGV. The ends lost 1 base at V and 6 bases at J; junction bases unmatched: 12. The CDR3, as DNA: TGTGCCAGCAGCTTAGGAGGTTGGGGACAGGGTGGTCATGGCTACACCTTC. This gives the protein CASSLGGWGQGGHGYTF.

Details on this clonotype: One end of the junction does not line up with germline, which may come from a read error. This chain uses TRBV7-3 with TRBJ2-2, with 7 bases fitting TRBD2. The V gene's germline CDR1 is SGHTA and CDR2 FQGTGA. The CDR3 extends over 15 amino acids. This CDR3 is CSSSLMGGNTGELFF. The CDR3 DNA reads as TGTTCCAGCAGCTTAATGGGGGGGAACACCGGTGAGCTGTTTTTT.

A word on this clonotype: This CDR3 is missing its conserved last phenylalanine or tryptophan, likely due to a read error. No DNA is shown, since the ends of the CDR3 on it are uncertain; the CDR3 is the one TCRdb lists. The genes are TRBV7-3 and TRBJ2-1. The CDR3 is 13 residues long, ends included. The germline CDR1 and CDR2 sequences are SGHTA and FQGTGA. This CDR3 reads CASGQGSYNEQLL.

For this clonotype: Lacking the conserved final phenylalanine or tryptophan, this CDR3 likely reflects a read error. This chain links TRBV7-6 with TRBJ1-5; D is unresolved. Germline CDR1 is SGHVS and CDR2 is FNYEAQ. The CDR3 loop spans 15 amino acids. The DNA of the CDR3 is TGTGCCAGCATCCCCGAAACATACAGCAATCAGCCTCAGCATTCT. It encodes CASIPETYSNQPQHS.

Here the CDR3 DNA reads TGTGCCAGCAGCCCTAGCGGGAGCGGCACAGATACGCAGTATTTT. It is translated as CASSPSGSGTDTQYF. The chain employs TRBV7-1 and TRBJ2-3, with 10 bases matching TRBD2. TRBV7-1 is classed as an ORF, of uncertain function. The CDR3 has 15 residues. V lost 5 bases and J lost 1; bases outside the gene matches: 3.

This chain links TRBV4-2 with TRBJ2-1; D not resolved. The CDR3 runs 11 residues. Per germline, CDR1 LGHNA and CDR2 YNFKEQ. V dropped 4 bases and J dropped 7 bases, with 5 bases sitting between them. The CDR3 coding sequence is TGTGCCAGCAGCCTGAAAAATGAGCAGTTCTTC. Translating it yields CASSLKNEQFF.

The rearrangement links TRBV24-1 to TRBJ2-1; 9 bases agree with TRBD1. This CDR3 region has 14 residues. Germline V CDR1 and CDR2: KGHDR, SFDVKD. Losses at the gene ends were 8 bases for V and 3 bases for J; bases not matched to a gene: 4. CDR3 loop: CATMTGGIYNEQFF. CDR3 DNA sequence: TGTGCCACCATGACAGGGGGTATCTACAATGAGCAGTTCTTC.

This clonotype was observed a few times. This chain links TRBV7-8 with TRBJ2-7, with a tentative D call TRBD1 (5 bases). The CDR3 extends over 15 amino acids. Trimming stripped 1 base from V and 0 bases from J, with 10 bases between. Per germline, CDR1 SGHVS and CDR2 FQNEAQ. CDR3: CASSLGQGSSYEQYF. The CDR3 nucleotides read TGTGCCAGCAGCTTAGGCCAGGGAAGCTCCTACGAGCAGTACTTC. The full variable domain, its missing parts supplied by reference TRBV7-8 and TRBJ2-7, is GAGVSQSPRYKVAKRGQDVALRCDPISGHVSLFWYQQALGQGPEFLTYFQNEAQLDKSGLPSDRFFAERPEGSVSTLKIQRTQQEDSAVYLCASSLGQGSSYEQYFGPGTRLTVT.

The rearrangement uses TRBV6-1 and TRBJ2-1; 10 bases map to TRBD2. CDR3 size: 13 residues. Germline CDR1 and CDR2: MNHNS and SASEGT. The ends lost 11 bases at V and 7 bases at J; junction bases unmatched: 8. CDR3 sequence: CASRASGGNEQFF. For the CDR3, the DNA is TGTGCCTCCAGGGCTAGCGGGGGAAATGAGCAGTTCTTC.

The J gene is TRBJ2-1, the V gene TRBV7-9; D remains unclear. Germline V gene lookup returns CDR1 SEHNR and CDR2 FQNEAQ (reference sequence). Trimming left V 1 base short and J 6 bases short, with 7 bases between. The CDR3 spans 13 residues. The CDR3 DNA follows: TGTGCCAGCAGCTTAGGGTCGTGCAATGAGCAGTTCTTC. This encodes CASSLGSCNEQFF.

In this sample, this clonotype turned up many times. This chain links TRBV7-9 with TRBJ2-1; D not certain. The CDR3 spans 16 residues. The germline V gene encodes CDR1 SEHNR and CDR2 FQNEAQ (reference sequence). The DNA for the CDR3 is TGTTCCATCTGCTTGTTGGGAATATCCACCTACAATGAGCAGTTCTTC. Translated: CSICLLGISTYNEQFF.

The rearrangement uses TRBV7-2 and TRBJ2-3, with 8 bases identical to TRBD2. The CDR3 runs to 14 residues. Unmatched junction bases numbered 3, after V lost 6 bases and J lost 1 base. Germline values: CDR1 SGHTA, CDR2 FQGNSA. The DNA for the CDR3 is TGTGCCAGCAGTGGAGCGGGGGGCACAGATACGCAGTATTTT. Residues: CASSGAGGTDTQYF.

This clonotype was observed at least ten times. The chain couples TRBV18 to TRBJ1-1; a possible D gene is TRBD1 (5 bases). Per germline, CDR1 KGHSH and CDR2 LQKENI. Trimming removed 1 base from V and 3 bases from J, with 21 bases in between. The CDR3 has 18 amino acids. CDR3 residues: CASSPRVTDGGRDTEAFF. In nucleotides, the CDR3 is TGTGCCAGCTCACCACGGGTTACGGACGGGGGAAGGGACACTGAAGCTTTCTTT.

This clonotype was counted only a few times. The V call is TRBV10-3, the J call TRBJ2-5; TRBD1 agrees at 7 bases. This CDR3 has 14 amino acids. Trimming removed 0 bases from V and 2 bases from J; junction bases left unmatched: 0. In germline, CDR1 is ENHRY, CDR2 SYGVKD. Written as DNA, the CDR3 is TGTGCCATCAGTGAGTCGACAGGGCAAGAGACCCAGTACTTC. It codes for CAISESTGQETQYF.

A note on this clonotype: A junction end diverges from the germline sequence, so it may reflect a read error. This chain connects TRBV20-1 to TRBJ1-5, with 11 bases matching TRBD1. The CDR3 length is 16 residues. The germline V gene has CDR1 DFQATT and CDR2 SNEGSKA (reference sequence). CDR3 sequence reads: CSSWDRGVYSNQPPHF. The CDR3 bases are TGCAGTTCTTGGGACAGGGGGGTTTATAGCAATCAGCCCCCGCATTTT.

On this clonotype: Mismatch with germline at one junction end may stem from a read error. The rearrangement uses TRBV7-9 and TRBJ1-3; no reliable D call. The CDR3 totals 16 residues. Germline V gives CDR1 SEHNR, CDR2 FQNEAQ (reference sequence). The CDR3 here is CAISPTSLVLGNPISF. The CDR3, as DNA: TGTGCAATCAGCCCCACGAGCTTGGTGCTAGGAAACCCCATATCTTTT.

Concerning this clonotype itself: The junction departs from the called germline gene at one end, perhaps through a read error. The rearrangement joins TRBV27 to TRBJ1-5; D might be TRBD1 (5 bases). The CDR3 runs to 13 residues. Germline assignment: CDR1 MNHEY and CDR2 SMNVEV (reference sequence). The CDR3 reads CARSAGSGQPQHF. DNA for the CDR3: TGTGCCCGCAGTGCAGGGTCTGGGCAACCCCAACATTTT.

The chain combines TRBV7-8 with TRBJ2-7, with unresolved D. The CDR3 extends over 17 amino acids. With 1 base removed from V and 3 bases from J, the gap between germline ends came to 19 bases. Germline CDR1 is SGHVS and CDR2 is FQNEAQ. Written as DNA, the CDR3 is TGTGCCAGCAGCTTAGGGTATTTTCCACCCTTAGGCTACGAGCAGTACTTC. It specifies CASSLGYFPPLGYEQYF. Full variable domain (outside the CDR3, taken from reference TRBV7-8 and TRBJ2-7): GAGVSQSPRYKVAKRGQDVALRCDPISGHVSLFWYQQALGQGPEFLTYFQNEAQLDKSGLPSDRFFAERPEGSVSTLKIQRTQQEDSAVYLCASSLGYFPPLGYEQYFGPGTRLTVT.

V usage is TRBV27 and J usage is TRBJ2-1, with 14 bases lining up with TRBD2. The CDR3 sequence is 15 residues long. Looked up from germline, CDR1 is MNHEY and CDR2 is SMNVEV (reference sequence). V lost 2 bases, J lost 8 bases, and 2 bases stayed unmatched. For the CDR3, the DNA is TGTGCCAGCAGTTTAGGGACTAGCGGGAGAGATGAGCAGTTCTTC. Its protein product is CASSLGTSGRDEQFF.

The rearrangement links TRBV14 to TRBJ1-6; tentatively, D is TRBD1 (6 bases). The CDR3 length is 16 residues. Trimming shortened V by 3 bases and J by 8 bases, and 17 bases separated the two germline ends. Germline loops: CDR1 SGHDN, CDR2 FVKESK. The CDR3 DNA sequence: TGTGCCAGCAGCCACACACAGGGATCAAGTTATTCACCCCTCCACTTT. This encodes CASSHTQGSSYSPLHF.

Concerning this clonotype: Mismatch with germline at one junction end may stem from a read error. The chain carries TRBV10-3 and TRBJ1-5; 7 bases agree with TRBD1. This CDR3 is built from 20 residues. Per germline, CDR1 ENHRY and CDR2 SYGVKD. DNA of the CDR3: TGTTCCATCGGTGAGTCGGAACAGGGGAGTGACGAGACTCGCAATCCGCCCCAGCATTTT. It codes for CSIGESEQGSDETRNPPQHF.

The chain is built from TRBV27 and TRBJ1-6; tentative D call: TRBD1 (6 bases). Trimming removed 6 bases at V and 10 bases at J, with 19 bases between. Germline values: CDR1 MNHEY, CDR2 SMNVEV (reference sequence). CDR3 length equals 15 residues. The CDR3 sequence is CASRWGGTPFSPLHF. CDR3 coding DNA: TGTGCCAGCAGATGGGGGGGGACACCTTTCTCACCCCTCCACTTT.

The chain joins TRBV29-1 to TRBJ1-6, with D maybe TRBD1 (6 bases). The CDR3 consists of 14 residues. The V end lost 5 bases, the J end lost 3 bases, and 11 bases lay between the germline ends. The germline V gene encodes CDR1 SQVTM and CDR2 ANQGSEA. The CDR3 loop is CSVRLDSYNSPLHF. In DNA form, the CDR3 reads TGCAGCGTTCGATTGGACAGCTATAATTCACCCCTCCACTTT.